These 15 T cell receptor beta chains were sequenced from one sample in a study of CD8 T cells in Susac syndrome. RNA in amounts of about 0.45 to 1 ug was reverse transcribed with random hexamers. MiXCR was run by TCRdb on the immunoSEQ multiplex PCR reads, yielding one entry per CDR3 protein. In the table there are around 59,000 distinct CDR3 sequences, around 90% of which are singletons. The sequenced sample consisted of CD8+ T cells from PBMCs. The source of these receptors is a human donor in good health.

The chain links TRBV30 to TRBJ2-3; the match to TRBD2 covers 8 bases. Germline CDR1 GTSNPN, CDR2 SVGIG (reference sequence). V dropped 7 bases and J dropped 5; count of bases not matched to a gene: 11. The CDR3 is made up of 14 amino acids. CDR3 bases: TGTGCCTCCAGTGTCGTGAGCGGGGGAGATACGCAGTATTTT. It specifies CASSVVSGGDTQYF.

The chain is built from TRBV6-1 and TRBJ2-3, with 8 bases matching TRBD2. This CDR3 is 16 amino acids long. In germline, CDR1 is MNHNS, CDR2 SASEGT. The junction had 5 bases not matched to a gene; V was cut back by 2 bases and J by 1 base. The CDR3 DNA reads TGTGCCAGCAGTGAATTGTGGCGGGGGGGCACAGATACGCAGTATTTT. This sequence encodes CASSELWRGGTDTQYF.

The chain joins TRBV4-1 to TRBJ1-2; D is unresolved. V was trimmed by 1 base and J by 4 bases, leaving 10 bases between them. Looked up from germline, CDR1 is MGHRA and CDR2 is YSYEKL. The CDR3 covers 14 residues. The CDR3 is CASSQGDEAYGYTF. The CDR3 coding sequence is TGCGCCAGCAGCCAAGGGGATGAGGCCTATGGCTACACCTTC.

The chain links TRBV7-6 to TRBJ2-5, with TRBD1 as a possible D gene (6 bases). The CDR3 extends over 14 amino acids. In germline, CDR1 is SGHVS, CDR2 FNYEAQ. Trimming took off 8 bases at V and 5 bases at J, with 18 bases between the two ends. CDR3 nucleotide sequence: TGTGCCAGCGGGGGCCTAACTAGAAGCGAGACCCAGTACTTC. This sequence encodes CASGGLTRSETQYF.

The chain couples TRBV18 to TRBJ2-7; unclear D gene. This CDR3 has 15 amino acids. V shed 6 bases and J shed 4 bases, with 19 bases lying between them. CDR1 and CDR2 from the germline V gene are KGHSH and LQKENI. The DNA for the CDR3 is TGTGCCAGCTCGCCCGAAGGGTCCTGGGGATACGAGCAGTACTTC. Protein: CASSPEGSWGYEQYF.

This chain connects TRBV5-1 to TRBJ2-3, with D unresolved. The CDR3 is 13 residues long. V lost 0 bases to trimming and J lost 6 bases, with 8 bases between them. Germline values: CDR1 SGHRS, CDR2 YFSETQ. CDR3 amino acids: CASSLVPWDTQYF. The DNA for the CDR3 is TGCGCCAGCAGCTTGGTGCCGTGGGATACGCAGTATTTT.

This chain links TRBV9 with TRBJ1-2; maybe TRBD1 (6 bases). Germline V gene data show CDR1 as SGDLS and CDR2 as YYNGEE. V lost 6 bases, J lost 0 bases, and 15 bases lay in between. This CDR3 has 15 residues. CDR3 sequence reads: CASTERGSPNYGYTF. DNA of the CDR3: TGTGCCAGCACTGAGAGGGGGTCCCCTAACTATGGCTACACCTTC.

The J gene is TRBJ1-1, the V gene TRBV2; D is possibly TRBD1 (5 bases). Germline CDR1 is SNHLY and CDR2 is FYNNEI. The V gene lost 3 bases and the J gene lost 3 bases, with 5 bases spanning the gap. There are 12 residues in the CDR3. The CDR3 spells CASSEGDTEAFF. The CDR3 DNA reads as TGTGCCAGCAGTGAGGGGGACACTGAAGCTTTCTTT.

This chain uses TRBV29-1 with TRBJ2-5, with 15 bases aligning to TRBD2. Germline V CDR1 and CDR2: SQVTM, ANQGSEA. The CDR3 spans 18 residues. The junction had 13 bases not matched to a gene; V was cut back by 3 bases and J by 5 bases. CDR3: CSVDGLAGGLGEEETQYF. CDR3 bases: TGCAGCGTTGACGGACTAGCGGGGGGGCTCGGTGAAGAGGAGACCCAGTACTTC.

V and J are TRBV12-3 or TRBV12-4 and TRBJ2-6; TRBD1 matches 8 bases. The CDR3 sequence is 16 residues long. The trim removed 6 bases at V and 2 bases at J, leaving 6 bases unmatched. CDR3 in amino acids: CASRPGGWAGANVLTF. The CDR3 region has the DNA TGTGCCAGCAGGCCAGGGGGCTGGGCTGGGGCCAACGTCCTGACTTTC.

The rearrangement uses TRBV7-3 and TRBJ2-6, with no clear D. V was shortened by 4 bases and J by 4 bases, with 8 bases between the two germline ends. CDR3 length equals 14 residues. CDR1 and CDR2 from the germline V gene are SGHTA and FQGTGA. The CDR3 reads CASSSKTGANVLTF. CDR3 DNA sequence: TGTGCCAGCAGCTCAAAAACAGGGGCCAACGTCCTGACTTTC.

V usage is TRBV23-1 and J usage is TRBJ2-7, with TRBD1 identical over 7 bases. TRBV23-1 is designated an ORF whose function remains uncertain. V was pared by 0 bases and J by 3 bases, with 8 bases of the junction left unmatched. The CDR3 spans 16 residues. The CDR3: CASSQSGRQGIYEQYF. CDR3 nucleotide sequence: TGCGCCAGCAGTCAATCGGGTAGACAGGGTATCTACGAGCAGTACTTC.

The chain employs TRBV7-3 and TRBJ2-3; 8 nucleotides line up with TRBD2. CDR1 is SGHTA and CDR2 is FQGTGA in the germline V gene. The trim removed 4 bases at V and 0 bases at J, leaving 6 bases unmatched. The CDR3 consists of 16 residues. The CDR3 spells CASSSRRGDSTDTQYF. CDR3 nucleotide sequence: TGTGCCAGCAGCTCGAGGCGGGGGGACAGCACAGATACGCAGTATTTT.

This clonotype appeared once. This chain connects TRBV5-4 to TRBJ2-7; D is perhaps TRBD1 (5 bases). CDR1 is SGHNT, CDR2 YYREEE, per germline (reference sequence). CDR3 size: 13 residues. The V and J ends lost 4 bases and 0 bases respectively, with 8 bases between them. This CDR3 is CASSPGNSYEQYF. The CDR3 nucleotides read TGTGCCAGCAGCCCAGGGAACTCCTACGAGCAGTACTTC.

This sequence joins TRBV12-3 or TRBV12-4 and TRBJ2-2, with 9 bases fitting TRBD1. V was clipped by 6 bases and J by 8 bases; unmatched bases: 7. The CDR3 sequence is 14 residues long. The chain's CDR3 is CASRGQGWSGELFF. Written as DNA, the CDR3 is TGTGCCAGCAGGGGACAGGGCTGGTCGGGGGAGCTGTTTTTT.